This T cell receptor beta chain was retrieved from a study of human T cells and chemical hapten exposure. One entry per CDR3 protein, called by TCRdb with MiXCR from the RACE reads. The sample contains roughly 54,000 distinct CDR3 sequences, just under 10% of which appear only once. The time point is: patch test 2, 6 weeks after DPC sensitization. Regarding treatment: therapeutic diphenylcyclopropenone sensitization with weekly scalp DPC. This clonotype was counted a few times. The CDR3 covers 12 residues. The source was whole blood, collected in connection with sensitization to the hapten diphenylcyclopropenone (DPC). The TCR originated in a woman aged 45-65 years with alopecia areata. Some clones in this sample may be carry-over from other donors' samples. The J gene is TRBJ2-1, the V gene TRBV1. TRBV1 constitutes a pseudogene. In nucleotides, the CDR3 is TGCACCAGCAGCCTTAGAGGACGTGAGCAGTTCTTC. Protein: CTSSLRGREQFF.